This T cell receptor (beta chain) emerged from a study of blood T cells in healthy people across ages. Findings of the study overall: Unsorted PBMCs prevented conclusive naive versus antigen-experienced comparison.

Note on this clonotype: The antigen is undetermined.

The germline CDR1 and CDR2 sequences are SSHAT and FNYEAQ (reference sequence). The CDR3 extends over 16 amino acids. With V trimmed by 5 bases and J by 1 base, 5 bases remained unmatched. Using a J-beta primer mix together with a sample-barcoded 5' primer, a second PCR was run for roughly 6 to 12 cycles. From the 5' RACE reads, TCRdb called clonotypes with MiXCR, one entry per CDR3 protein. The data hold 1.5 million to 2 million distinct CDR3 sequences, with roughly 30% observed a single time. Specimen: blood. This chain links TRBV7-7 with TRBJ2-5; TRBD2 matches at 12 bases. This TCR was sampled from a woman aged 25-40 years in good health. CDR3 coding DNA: TGTGCCAGCAGCCAAGGACTAGCGGGGACCCAAGAGACCCAGTACTTC. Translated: CASSQGLAGTQETQYF.